This T cell receptor (beta chain) was recorded in a study of cytomegalovirus exposure and HLA in healthy donors. Looking at the study overall: It was reported in a later analysis that the same platform had been used for the roughly 110 validation repertoires as for the roughly 670 first-cohort repertoires. Study-wide results and limits: Subsequent analysis showed first-cohort TCR clusters tending to co-occur in around 130 validation repertoires. The authors confirmed in vitro that three CMV-associated chains were specific for CMV antigens. The study flagged fewer than 200 TCR beta chains as cytomegalovirus-associated.

Turning to this clone: What it binds is not known.

Profiled with immunoSEQ multiplex PCR; TCRdb holds only in-frame clones, not every one. This repertoire shows tens of thousands of clones, just over 95% found once; its top ten account for around 5%. V was pared by 7 bases and J by 7 bases, with 12 bases of the junction left unmatched. Germline CDR1 reads MDHEN; CDR2 reads SYDVKM. This CDR3 spans 15 amino acids. The sequenced material came from PBMCs. The TCR was taken from a woman aged 18-29 years in good health and CMV-seropositive. The chain has TRBV28 and TRBJ2-1; 8 nucleotides match TRBD2. The CDR3 here is CASTAGDFYRNEQFF. The DNA of the CDR3 is TGTGCCAGCACAGCGGGAGACTTTTACAGGAATGAGCAGTTCTTC.